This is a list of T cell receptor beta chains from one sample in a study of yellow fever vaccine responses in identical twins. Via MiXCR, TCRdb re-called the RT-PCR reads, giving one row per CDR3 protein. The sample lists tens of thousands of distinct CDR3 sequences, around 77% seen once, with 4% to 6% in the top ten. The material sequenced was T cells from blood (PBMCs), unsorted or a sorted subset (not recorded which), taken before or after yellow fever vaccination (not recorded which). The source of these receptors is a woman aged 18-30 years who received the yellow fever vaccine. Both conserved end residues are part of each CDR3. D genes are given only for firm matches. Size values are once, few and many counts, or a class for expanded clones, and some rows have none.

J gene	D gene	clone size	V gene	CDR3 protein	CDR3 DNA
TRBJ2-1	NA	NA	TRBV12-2	CASRLRIRGTGRNEQFF	TGTGCAAGTCGCTTACGGATCCGGGGGACAGGGAGGAATGAGCAGTTCTTC
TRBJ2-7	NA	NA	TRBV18	CASSHSADNQASEQYF	TGTGCCAGCTCACACTCAGCGGACAACCAGGCCAGCGAGCAGTACTTC
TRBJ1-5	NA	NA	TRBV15	CATTSTGNQPQHF	TGTGCCACCACCTCGACAGGAAATCAGCCCCAGCATTTT
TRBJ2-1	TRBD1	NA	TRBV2	CASSETGVIEQFF	TGTGCCAGCAGTGAGACAGGGGTCATAGAGCAGTTCTTC
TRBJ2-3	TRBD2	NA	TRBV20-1	CSAKVSGGTDTQYF	TGCAGTGCTAAGGTCAGCGGGGGAACAGATACGCAGTATTTT
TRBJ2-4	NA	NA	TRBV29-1	CSVALYKPNIQYF	TGCAGCGTTGCCTTGTACAAACCAAACATTCAGTACTTC
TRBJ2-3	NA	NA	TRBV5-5	CASSLAGAPDTQYF	TGTGCCAGCAGCTTGGCGGGGGCACCAGATACGCAGTATTTT
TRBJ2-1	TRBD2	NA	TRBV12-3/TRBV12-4	CASSVSGGRNEQFF	TGTGCCAGCAGTGTGAGCGGGGGGCGGAATGAGCAGTTCTTC
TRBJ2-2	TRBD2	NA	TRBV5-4	CASSLTSGSLGELFF	TGTGCCAGCAGCTTGACTAGCGGGAGTCTCGGGGAGCTGTTTTTT
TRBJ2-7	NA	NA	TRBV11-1	CASSWGYEQYF	TGTGCCAGCAGCTGGGGCTACGAGCAGTACTTC
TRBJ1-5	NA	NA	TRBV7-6	CASSRTADQPQHF	TGTGCCAGCTCCCGGACAGCTGATCAGCCCCAGCATTTT
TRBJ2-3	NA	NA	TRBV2	CASSEEGTDTQYF	TGTGCCAGCAGTGAAGAGGGCACAGATACGCAGTATTTT
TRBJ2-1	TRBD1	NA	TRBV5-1	CASSPRDRIYNEQFF	TGCGCCAGCAGCCCCCGGGACAGAATATACAATGAGCAGTTCTTC
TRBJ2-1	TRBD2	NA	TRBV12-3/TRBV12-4	CASSLGLAGGPRQFF	TGTGCCAGCAGTTTGGGACTAGCGGGAGGGCCACGGCAGTTCTTC
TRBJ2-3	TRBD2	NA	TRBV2	CASSETSGRPDTQYF	TGTGCCAGCAGTGAAACTAGCGGGAGACCAGATACGCAGTATTTT
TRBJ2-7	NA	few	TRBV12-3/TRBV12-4	CASSQGTYEQYF	TGTGCCAGCAGTCAGGGAACTTACGAGCAGTACTTC
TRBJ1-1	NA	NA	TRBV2	CASSESPGLNTEAFF	TGTGCCAGCAGTGAATCCCCGGGGTTGAACACTGAAGCTTTCTTT
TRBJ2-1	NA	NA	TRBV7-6	CASSPPFTDYSYNEQFF	TGTGCCAGCAGTCCCCCCTTCACCGATTATTCCTACAATGAGCAGTTCTTC
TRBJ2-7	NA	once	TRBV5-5	CASRHGPVSSYEQYF	TGTGCCAGCAGACACGGACCGGTTAGCTCCTACGAGCAGTACTTC
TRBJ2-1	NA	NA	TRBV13	CASSGKVRLHNEQFF	TGTGCCAGCAGCGGCAAGGTGCGTCTTCACAATGAGCAGTTCTTC
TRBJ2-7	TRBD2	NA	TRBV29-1	CSVVPSGSRGYEQYF	TGCAGCGTTGTTCCTAGCGGGAGTCGTGGCTACGAGCAGTACTTC
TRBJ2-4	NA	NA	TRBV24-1	CATSDDRLAKNIQYF	TGTGCCACCAGTGATGACAGACTAGCCAAAAACATTCAGTACTTC
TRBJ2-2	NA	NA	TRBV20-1	CSARNSRGGELFF	TGCAGTGCTAGAAACTCCCGGGGCGGGGAGCTGTTTTTT
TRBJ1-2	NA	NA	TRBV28	CASRLDTNYGYTF	TGTGCCAGCAGGTTGGACACTAACTATGGCTACACCTTC
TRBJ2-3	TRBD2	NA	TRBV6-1	CASSHTPETSGRIDTQYF	TGTGCCAGCAGTCATACCCCTGAGACTAGCGGGAGGATAGATACGCAGTATTTT
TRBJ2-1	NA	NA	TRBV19	CASSIGVNNEQFF	TGTGCCAGTAGTATTGGGGTAAACAATGAGCAGTTCTTC
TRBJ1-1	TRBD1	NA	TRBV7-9	CASSLVGTGGTEAFF	TGTGCCAGCAGCTTAGTCGGGACAGGGGGCACTGAAGCTTTCTTT
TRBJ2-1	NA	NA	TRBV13	CATLQGSYNEQFF	TGTGCCACCCTGCAGGGTTCCTACAATGAGCAGTTCTTC
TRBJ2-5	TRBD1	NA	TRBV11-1	CASSLALTGGRETQYF	TGTGCCAGCAGCTTAGCGCTCACAGGGGGCCGGGAGACCCAGTACTTC
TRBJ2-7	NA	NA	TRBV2	CASRVVEQYF	TGTGCCAGCAGGGTTGTCGAGCAGTACTTC
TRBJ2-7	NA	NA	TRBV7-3	CASSLTSGSYEQYF	TGTGCCAGCAGCTTAACGTCCGGGTCCTACGAGCAGTACTTC
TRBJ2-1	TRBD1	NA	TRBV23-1	CASSQDGTAKFSYNEQFF	TGCGCCAGCAGTCAAGACGGGACAGCGAAATTCTCCTACAATGAGCAGTTCTTC
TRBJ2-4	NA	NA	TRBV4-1	CASSQTGTGENIQYF	TGCGCCAGCAGCCAGACCGGGACGGGGGAAAACATTCAGTACTTC
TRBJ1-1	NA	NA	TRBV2	CASTLDTEAFF	TGTGCCAGCACTCTGGACACTGAAGCTTTCTTT
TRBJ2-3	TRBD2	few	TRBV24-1	CATSGGLAGVGTDTQYF	TGTGCCACCAGTGGGGGGCTAGCGGGAGTGGGCACAGATACGCAGTATTTT
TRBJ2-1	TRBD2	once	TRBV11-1	CASRGGSGSSYNEQFF	TGTGCCAGCCGGGGGGGGAGCGGGAGCTCCTACAATGAGCAGTTCTTC
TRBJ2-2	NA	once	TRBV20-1	CSAREGTGELFF	TGCAGTGCTAGAGAAGGGACCGGGGAGCTGTTTTTT
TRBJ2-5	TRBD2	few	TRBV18	CASSPQRGYQETQYF	TGTGCCAGCTCACCACAGCGGGGGTACCAAGAGACCCAGTACTTC
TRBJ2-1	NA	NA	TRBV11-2	CASSLGDRFNEQFF	TGTGCCAGCAGCTTAGGGGACCGCTTTAATGAGCAGTTCTTC
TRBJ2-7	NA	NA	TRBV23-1	CASRDSTYEQYF	TGCGCCAGCAGAGACAGTACCTACGAGCAGTACTTC
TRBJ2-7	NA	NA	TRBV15	CATSRAPQLYEQYF	TGTGCCACCAGCAGAGCCCCTCAACTATACGAGCAGTACTTC
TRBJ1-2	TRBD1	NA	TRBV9	CASSVAPGGKVYGYTF	TGTGCCAGCAGCGTAGCCCCAGGGGGAAAGGTCTATGGCTACACCTTC
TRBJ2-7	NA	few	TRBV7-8	CASSLGLDEQYF	TGTGCCAGCAGCTTAGGGTTAGACGAGCAGTACTTC
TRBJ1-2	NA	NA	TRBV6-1	CASTDIIANYGYTF	TGTGCCAGCACAGACATTATAGCTAACTATGGCTACACCTTC
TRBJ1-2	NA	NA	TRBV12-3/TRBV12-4	CASSVSPDTIYGYTF	TGTGCCAGCAGTGTTTCCCCTGACACCATCTATGGCTACACCTTC
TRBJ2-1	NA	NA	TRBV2	CASSDPRVEQFF	TGTGCCAGCAGTGACCCCAGGGTTGAGCAGTTCTTC
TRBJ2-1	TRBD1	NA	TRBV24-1	CATSDRDRVYMKQFF	TGTGCCACCAGCGACCGGGACAGGGTGTATATGAAGCAGTTCTTC
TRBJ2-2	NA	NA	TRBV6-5	CASSHNGGDTGELFF	TGTGCCAGCAGTCACAACGGTGGGGACACCGGGGAGCTGTTTTTT
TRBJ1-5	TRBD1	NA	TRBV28	CASSKENRDSSNQPQHF	TGTGCCAGCAGTAAGGAAAACCGGGACAGTAGCAATCAGCCCCAGCATTTT
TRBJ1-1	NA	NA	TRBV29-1	CSVGSEVEAFF	TGCAGCGTCGGATCCGAGGTGGAAGCTTTCTTT
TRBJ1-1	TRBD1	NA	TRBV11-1	CASRTGVMNTEAFF	TGTGCCAGCAGGACAGGGGTTATGAACACTGAAGCTTTCTTT
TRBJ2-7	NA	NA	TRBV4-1	CASSQDWPGPYEQYF	TGCGCCAGCAGCCAAGATTGGCCCGGACCCTACGAGCAGTACTTC
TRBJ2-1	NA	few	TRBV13	CASSLGTDNEQFF	TGTGCCAGCAGCTTAGGGACAGACAATGAGCAGTTCTTC
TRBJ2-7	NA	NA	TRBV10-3	CATTGLTTYEQYF	TGTGCCACCACGGGACTCACCACCTACGAGCAGTACTTC
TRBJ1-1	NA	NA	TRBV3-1	CASSRTGRGTEAFF	TGTGCCAGCAGCCGAACAGGGCGGGGGACTGAAGCTTTCTTT
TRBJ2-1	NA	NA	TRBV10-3	CAISDIAKRSSYNEQFF	TGTGCCATCAGTGATATCGCTAAGCGGAGCTCCTACAATGAGCAGTTCTTC
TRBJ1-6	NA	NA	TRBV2	CASSEFGIRSPLHF	TGTGCCAGCAGTGAATTCGGGATCCGTTCACCCCTCCACTTT
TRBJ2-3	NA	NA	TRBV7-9	CASSLWVESTDTQYF	TGTGCCAGCAGCTTATGGGTGGAGTCAACAGATACGCAGTATTTT
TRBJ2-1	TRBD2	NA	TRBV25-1	CASRQREVSYNEQFF	TGTGCCAGCAGACAGCGGGAGGTCTCCTACAATGAGCAGTTCTTC